These T cell receptor beta chains were read from a single sample in a study of neurological immune-mediated disorders. In TCRdb, the 5' RACE reads were re-called with MiXCR into one record per CDR3 protein. The sample consists of around 28,000 distinct CDR3 sequences, more than 6.5% of them appearing once. Sample: PBMCs. The source of these receptors is a woman in her forties or fifties in good health. The CDR3 runs from the conserved cysteine through the conserved F or W. A D gene is named only where the DNA matches it firmly. Part of the rows lack a size; the others show once, few, many or a class for expanded clones.

D gene	CDR3 length	J gene	clone size	V gene	CDR3 protein	CDR3 DNA
NA	17	TRBJ2-3	many	TRBV3-1	CASSQDRRGFGTDTQYF	TGTGCCAGCAGCCAAGATCGGCGGGGTTTCGGCACAGATACGCAGTATTTT
TRBD1	13	TRBJ2-3	many	TRBV20-1	CSARQGTTDTQYF	TGCAGTGCTCGACAGGGAACCACAGATACGCAGTATTTT
NA	13	TRBJ2-1	many	TRBV5-6	CASSYDPSGEQFF	TGTGCCAGCAGCTACGACCCGAGCGGCGAGCAGTTCTTC
NA	12	TRBJ2-1	many	TRBV30	CAWSQVYNEQFF	TGTGCCTGGAGCCAAGTCTACAATGAGCAGTTCTTC
TRBD1	13	TRBJ1-5	many	TRBV29-1	CSPMGQSNQPQHF	TGCAGCCCCATGGGACAGAGCAATCAGCCCCAGCATTTT
NA	13	TRBJ2-2	few	TRBV18	CASSPAAIGELFF	TGTGCCAGCTCACCAGCCGCTATCGGGGAGCTGTTTTTT
NA	17	TRBJ2-1	many	TRBV9	CASSVGMRTGADNEQFF	TGTGCCAGCAGCGTAGGAATGAGGACGGGGGCTGACAATGAGCAGTTCTTC
TRBD2	14	TRBJ2-7	many	TRBV29-1	CSVTETSGSYEQYF	TGCAGCGTTACTGAGACTAGCGGGAGCTACGAGCAGTACTTC
NA	14	TRBJ1-3	many	TRBV10-3	CAIREGGSGNTIYF	TGTGCCATCAGAGAGGGCGGCTCTGGAAACACCATATATTTT
NA	14	TRBJ2-7	many	TRBV7-2	CASSLGDTVYEQYF	TGTGCCAGCAGCTTAGGGGACACGGTCTACGAGCAGTACTTC
NA	12	TRBJ2-2	many	TRBV27	CATGRYTGELFF	TGTGCCACCGGACGGTACACCGGGGAGCTGTTTTTT
TRBD2	15	TRBJ2-1	many	TRBV20-1	CSARSSGFSYNEQFF	TGCAGTGCTAGGTCTAGCGGATTCTCCTACAATGAGCAGTTCTTC
NA	13	TRBJ1-2	many	TRBV9	CASSVEGAGGYTF	TGTGCCAGCAGCGTGGAAGGGGCTGGTGGCTACACCTTC
TRBD1	17	TRBJ1-1	many	TRBV9	CASSVGLQGAGNTEAFF	TGTGCCAGCAGCGTAGGTCTCCAGGGGGCCGGGAACACTGAAGCTTTCTTT
TRBD1	15	TRBJ2-7	NA	TRBV9	CASTRGQGSSYEQYF	TGTGCCAGCACGAGGGGACAGGGGTCCTCCTACGAGCAGTACTTC
NA	18	TRBJ2-1	many	TRBV27	CASSPSYKAASSYNEQFF	TGTGCCAGCAGCCCCTCCTACAAAGCGGCCAGCTCCTACAATGAGCAGTTCTTC
TRBD2	17	TRBJ2-2	many	TRBV20-1	CSARGQLAGPNTGELFF	TGCAGTGCTAGAGGACAACTAGCGGGTCCGAACACCGGGGAGCTGTTTTTT
NA	17	TRBJ2-5	many	TRBV20-1	CSARVTQGGIGGETQYF	TGCAGTGCTAGGGTGACCCAGGGGGGCATTGGGGGAGAGACCCAGTACTTC
NA	15	TRBJ2-1	many	TRBV6-1	CASSERFGGHNEQFF	TGTGCCAGCAGTGAAAGGTTTGGGGGCCACAATGAGCAGTTCTTC
TRBD1	14	TRBJ2-3	many	TRBV5-1	CASTRQGTVDTQYF	TGCGCCAGCACCAGACAGGGGACGGTAGATACGCAGTATTTT
NA	13	TRBJ1-3	many	TRBV5-1	CASSQQGRNTIYF	TGCGCCAGCAGCCAACAGGGACGGAACACCATATATTTT
NA	12	TRBJ1-5	few	TRBV28	CASSSWGQPQHF	TGTGCCAGCAGTAGCTGGGGTCAGCCCCAGCATTTT
NA	15	TRBJ2-2	NA	TRBV28	CASSVLEWAKWELFF	TGTGCCAGTAGTGTCCTCGAGTGGGCTAAATGGGAGCTGTTTTTT
TRBD2	12	TRBJ2-7	many	TRBV20-1	CSAGLAGYEQYF	TGCAGTGCCGGACTAGCGGGATACGAGCAGTACTTC
NA	14	TRBJ2-1	many	TRBV20-1	CSARDSPGDNEQFF	TGCAGTGCTAGAGATTCGCCAGGGGATAATGAGCAGTTCTTC
NA	14	TRBJ1-1	many	TRBV20-1	CSARTPGGRTEAFF	TGCAGTGCTAGAACTCCCGGGGGCCGCACTGAAGCTTTCTTT
NA	15	TRBJ2-7	many	TRBV12-3/TRBV12-4	CASRSGTAARGEQYF	TGTGCCAGCAGATCCGGGACGGCGGCCCGAGGCGAGCAGTACTTC
NA	14	TRBJ1-1	NA	TRBV28	CASSYPNRNTEAFF	TGTGCCAGCAGTTATCCAAACAGGAACACTGAAGCTTTCTTT
NA	15	TRBJ1-4	many	TRBV20-1	CSARDMGGANEKLFF	TGCAGTGCTAGGGATATGGGAGGGGCTAATGAAAAACTGTTTTTT
NA	15	TRBJ2-1	many	TRBV20-1	CSANRELSSYNEQFF	TGCAGTGCTAACCGAGAACTTTCCTCCTACAATGAGCAGTTCTTC
NA	13	TRBJ2-7	NA	TRBV19	CASSISRSYEQYF	TGTGCCAGTAGTATATCCAGATCCTACGAGCAGTACTTC
NA	11	TRBJ2-7	many	TRBV29-1	CSVDRGYEQYF	TGCAGCGTTGATCGGGGGTACGAGCAGTACTTC
NA	16	TRBJ2-3	many	TRBV7-2	CASSYRERGRADTQYF	TGTGCCAGCAGCTACCGAGAAAGGGGACGGGCAGATACGCAGTATTTT
NA	19	TRBJ2-7	once	TRBV7-2	CASSLAFQGSTGFFYEQYF	TGTGCCAGCAGCTTAGCGTTTCAGGGCTCCACAGGGTTTTTCTACGAGCAGTACTTC
TRBD2	16	TRBJ2-7	many	TRBV18	CASSSTRGTSSYEQYF	TGTGCCAGCTCATCCACCCGTGGGACTAGCTCCTACGAGCAGTACTTC
TRBD1	14	TRBJ2-2	many	TRBV7-3	CASSSDRGPGELFF	TGTGCCAGCAGCTCGGACAGGGGGCCCGGGGAGCTGTTTTTT
NA	15	TRBJ2-7	few	TRBV12-5	CASARWYQPHYEQYF	TGTGCTAGTGCTCGGTGGTACCAGCCTCACTACGAGCAGTACTTC
NA	14	TRBJ2-7	many	TRBV5-6	CASSPRQVTWEQYF	TGTGCCAGCAGCCCTCGGCAGGTGACGTGGGAGCAGTACTTC
TRBD1	16	TRBJ1-1	many	TRBV10-2	CASMRGQGNMNTEAFF	TGCGCCAGCATGAGGGGACAGGGCAATATGAACACTGAAGCTTTCTTT
TRBD1	14	TRBJ1-1	many	TRBV12-3/TRBV12-4	CASSFGRQGQEAFF	TGTGCCAGCAGTTTTGGGCGACAGGGGCAAGAAGCTTTCTTT
NA	16	TRBJ2-2	NA	TRBV9	CASSVAGGARTGELFF	TGTGCCAGCAGCGTAGCTGGAGGGGCGAGGACCGGGGAGCTGTTTTTT
NA	13	TRBJ2-7	many	TRBV7-2	CASSLVSSYEQYF	TGTGCCAGCAGCTTAGTGAGCTCCTACGAGCAGTACTTC
TRBD2	16	TRBJ2-2	many	TRBV5-6	CASSLGGRANTGELFF	TGTGCCAGCAGCTTAGGCGGGAGGGCGAACACCGGGGAGCTGTTTTTT
NA	14	TRBJ2-3	many	TRBV20-1	CSALPQGSTDTQYF	TGCAGTGCCTTGCCTCAAGGTAGCACAGATACGCAGTATTTT
TRBD1	14	TRBJ1-2	NA	TRBV18	CASSPLSQGKGYTF	TGTGCCAGCTCACCACTATCACAGGGGAAAGGCTACACCTTC
NA	12	TRBJ1-2	many	TRBV28	CASSTVPYGYTF	TGTGCCAGCAGTACGGTCCCCTATGGCTACACCTTC
TRBD1	13	TRBJ2-7	many	TRBV29-1	CSALGQGVNEQYF	TGCAGCGCTCTAGGACAGGGAGTCAACGAGCAGTACTTC
TRBD2	14	TRBJ2-1	many	TRBV12-3/TRBV12-4	CASSSTSGRIEQFF	TGTGCCAGCAGTTCGACTAGCGGGAGGATTGAGCAGTTCTTC
TRBD1	14	TRBJ1-5	medium-sized	TRBV9	CASSDRDRDQPQHF	TGTGCCAGCAGCGACCGGGACAGGGATCAGCCCCAGCATTTT
TRBD2	18	TRBJ2-4	many	TRBV6-2/TRBV6-3	CASSYSILAGVVSYIQYF	TGTGCCAGCAGTTACTCGATTCTAGCGGGAGTCGTATCGTACATTCAGTACTTC
NA	11	TRBJ1-2	many	TRBV20-1	CSASVGEGYTF	TGCAGTGCTAGTGTGGGAGAGGGCTACACCTTC
TRBD2	15	TRBJ2-7	many	TRBV7-2	CASSLELAGAYEQYF	TGTGCCAGCAGCTTAGAGCTAGCGGGGGCCTACGAGCAGTACTTC
NA	12	TRBJ1-2	many	TRBV5-1	CASSLSESGYTF	TGCGCCAGCAGCTTGTCAGAGTCTGGCTACACCTTC
NA	12	TRBJ2-3	many	TRBV12-3/TRBV12-4	CASSYGGDTQYF	TGTGCCAGCAGCTACGGCGGGGATACGCAGTATTTT
NA	14	TRBJ2-7	many	TRBV7-8	CASSRLGLAYEQYF	TGTGCCAGCAGCCGGCTGGGACTCGCCTACGAGCAGTACTTC
NA	13	TRBJ1-2	many	TRBV5-5	CASSLVTGYGYTF	TGTGCCAGCAGCTTGGTAACAGGCTATGGCTACACCTTC
NA	16	TRBJ2-3	many	TRBV12-5	CASGLVKGTSTDTQYF	TGTGCTAGTGGTTTGGTAAAGGGAACTAGCACAGATACGCAGTATTTT
NA	13	TRBJ2-2	medium-sized	TRBV6-5	CARIIGNTGELFF	TGTGCCAGGATAATTGGGAACACCGGGGAGCTGTTTTTT
NA	13	TRBJ1-1	NA	TRBV7-9	CASSRQRPGQAFF	TGTGCCAGCAGCCGACAGCGCCCCGGGCAAGCTTTCTTT
TRBD2	15	TRBJ2-3	many	TRBV20-1	CSAISGSKNTDTQYF	TGCAGTGCTATTAGCGGGAGCAAAAACACAGATACGCAGTATTTT